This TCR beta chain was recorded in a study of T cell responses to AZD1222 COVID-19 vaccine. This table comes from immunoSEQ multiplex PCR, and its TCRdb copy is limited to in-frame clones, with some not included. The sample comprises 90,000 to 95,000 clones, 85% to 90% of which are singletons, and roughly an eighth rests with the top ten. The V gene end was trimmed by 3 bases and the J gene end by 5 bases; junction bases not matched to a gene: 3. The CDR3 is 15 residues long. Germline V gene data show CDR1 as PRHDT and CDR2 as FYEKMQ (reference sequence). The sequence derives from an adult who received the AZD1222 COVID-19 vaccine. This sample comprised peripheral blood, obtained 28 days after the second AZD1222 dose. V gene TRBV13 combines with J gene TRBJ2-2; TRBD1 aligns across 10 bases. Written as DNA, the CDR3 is TGTGCCAGCAGCTTCGGACAGGGGGGTACCGGGGAGCTGTTTTTT. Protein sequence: CASSFGQGGTGELFF.